The clone carrying this TCR beta chain was counted only a few times. The antigen remains undetermined. This entry belongs to a study of T cell repertoires in cytomegalovirus infection. Study-wide background: Recently identified HLA-C-restricted CMV epitopes were among the peptides used. The public TCR beta signatures pointed to both CMV infection and matching HLA type. Findings and caveats of the study: Totalled public TCR beta family frequency picked out people who carried CMV plus the relevant HLA.

TCRdb redid the calling of the reads with MiXCR, one entry per CDR3 protein. This table holds some 350,000 distinct CDR3 sequences, around a third found once. The receptor was isolated from a human donor in good health (CMV status not recorded). Some clones in this sample may be carry-over from other donors' samples. The material was cultured PBMCs, obtained from culture after CMV antigen stimulation.

In DNA form, the CDR3 reads TGTGCCAGCAGTTACACAGGGTTTCGGGAGACCCAGTACTTC. This encodes CASSYTGFRETQYF. V usage is TRBV27 and J usage is TRBJ2-5, with D possibly being TRBD1 (6 bases). This CDR3 comprises 14 residues. Germline loops: CDR1 MNHEY, CDR2 SMNVEV (reference sequence). V lost 4 bases and J 5 bases, leaving 14 bases between the germline ends.